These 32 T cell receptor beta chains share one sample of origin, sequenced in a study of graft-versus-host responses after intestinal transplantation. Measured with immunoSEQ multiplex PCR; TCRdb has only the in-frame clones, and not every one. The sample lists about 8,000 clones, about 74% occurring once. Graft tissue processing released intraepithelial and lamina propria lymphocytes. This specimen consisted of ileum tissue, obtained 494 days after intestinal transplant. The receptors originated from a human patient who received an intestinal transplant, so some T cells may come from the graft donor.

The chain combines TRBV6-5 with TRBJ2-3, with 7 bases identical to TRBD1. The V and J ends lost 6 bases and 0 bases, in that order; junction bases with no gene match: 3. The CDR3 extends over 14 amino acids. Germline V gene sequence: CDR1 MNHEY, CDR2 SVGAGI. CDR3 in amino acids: CASRTGWSTDTQYF. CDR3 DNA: TGTGCCAGCAGGACAGGGTGGAGCACAGATACGCAGTATTTT.

The CDR3 region has the DNA TGTGCCAGCTGCCGGGAGAAGGGTGAGCAGTTCTTC. This encodes CASCREKGEQFF. This sequence joins TRBV2 and TRBJ2-1; tentatively, D is TRBD2 (6 bases). The germline V gene has CDR1 SNHLY and CDR2 FYNNEI. Trimming removed 8 bases at V and 9 bases at J, with 14 bases between. This CDR3 comprises 12 residues.

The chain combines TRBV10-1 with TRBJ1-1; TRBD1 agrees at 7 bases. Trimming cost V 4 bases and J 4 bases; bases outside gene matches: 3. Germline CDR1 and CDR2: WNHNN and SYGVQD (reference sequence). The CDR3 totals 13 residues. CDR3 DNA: TGCGCCAGCAGTGGTACAGGGGCCACTGAAGCTTTCTTT. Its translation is CASSGTGATEAFF.

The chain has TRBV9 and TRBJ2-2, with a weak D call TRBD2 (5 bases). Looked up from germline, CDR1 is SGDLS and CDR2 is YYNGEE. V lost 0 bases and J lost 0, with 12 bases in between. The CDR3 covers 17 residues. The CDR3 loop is CASSVGGPAANTGELFF. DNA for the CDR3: TGTGCCAGCAGCGTAGGAGGGCCTGCTGCGAACACCGGGGAGCTGTTTTTT. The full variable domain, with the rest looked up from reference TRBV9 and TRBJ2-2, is DSGVTQTPKHLITATGQRVTLRCSPRSGDLSVYWYQQSLDQGLQFLIQYYNGEERAKGNILERFSAQQFPDLHSELNLSSLELGDSALYFCASSVGGPAANTGELFFGEGSRLTVL.

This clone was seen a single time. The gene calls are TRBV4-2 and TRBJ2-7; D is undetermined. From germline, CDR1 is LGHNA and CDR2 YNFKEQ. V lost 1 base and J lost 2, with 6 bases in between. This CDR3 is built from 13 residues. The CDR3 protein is CASSQVQAYEQYF. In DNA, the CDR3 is TGTGCCAGCAGCCAAGTGCAGGCCTACGAGCAGTACTTC.

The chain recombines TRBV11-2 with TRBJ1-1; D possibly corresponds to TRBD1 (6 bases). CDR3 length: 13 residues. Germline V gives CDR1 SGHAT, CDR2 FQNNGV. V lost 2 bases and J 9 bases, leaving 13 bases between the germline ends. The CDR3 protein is CASSLYPQGKAFF. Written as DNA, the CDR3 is TGTGCCAGCAGCTTATATCCACAGGGAAAAGCTTTCTTT.

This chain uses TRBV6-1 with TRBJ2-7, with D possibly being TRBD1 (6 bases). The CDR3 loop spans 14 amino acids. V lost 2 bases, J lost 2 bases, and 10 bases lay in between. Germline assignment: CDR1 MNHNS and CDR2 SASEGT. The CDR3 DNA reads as TGTGCCAGCAGTGAAACCAGGGGTCCCTACGAGCAGTACTTC. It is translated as CASSETRGPYEQYF.

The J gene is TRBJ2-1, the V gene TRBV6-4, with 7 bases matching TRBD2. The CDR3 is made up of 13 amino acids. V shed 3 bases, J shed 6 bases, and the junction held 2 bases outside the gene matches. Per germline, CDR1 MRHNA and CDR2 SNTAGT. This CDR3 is CASSERESNEQFF. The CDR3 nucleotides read TGTGCCAGCAGTGAGCGGGAGTCCAATGAGCAGTTCTTC.

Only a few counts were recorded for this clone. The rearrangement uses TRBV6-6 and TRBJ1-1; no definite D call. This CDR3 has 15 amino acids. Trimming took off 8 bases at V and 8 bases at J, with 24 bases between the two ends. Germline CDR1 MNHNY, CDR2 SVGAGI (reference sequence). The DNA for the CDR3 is TGTGCCAGCTGGACCCGGGGTCTGGATCTATCCGAAGCTTTCTTT. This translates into CASWTRGLDLSEAFF.

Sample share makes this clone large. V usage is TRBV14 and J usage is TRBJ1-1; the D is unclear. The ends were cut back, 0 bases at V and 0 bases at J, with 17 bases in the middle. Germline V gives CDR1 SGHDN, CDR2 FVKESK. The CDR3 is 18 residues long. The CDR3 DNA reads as TGTGCCAGCAGCCAAGATCTGGGCTTCCGGGCGGTGAACACTGAAGCTTTCTTT. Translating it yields CASSQDLGFRAVNTEAFF.

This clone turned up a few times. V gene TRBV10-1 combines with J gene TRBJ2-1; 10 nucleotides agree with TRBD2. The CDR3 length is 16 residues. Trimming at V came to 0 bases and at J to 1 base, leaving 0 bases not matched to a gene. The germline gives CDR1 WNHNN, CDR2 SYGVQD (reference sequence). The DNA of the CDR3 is TGCGCCAGCAGTGAGTCGGGACTAGCGTCCTACAATGAGCAGTTCTTC. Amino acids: CASSESGLASYNEQFF.

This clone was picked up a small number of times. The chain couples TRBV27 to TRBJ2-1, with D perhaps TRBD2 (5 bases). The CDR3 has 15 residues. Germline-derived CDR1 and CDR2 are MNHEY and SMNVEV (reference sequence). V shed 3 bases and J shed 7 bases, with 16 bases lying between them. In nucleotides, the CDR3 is TGTGCCAGCAGTTTGTCCGGACTGGGCGCGAATGAGCAGTTCTTC. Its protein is CASSLSGLGANEQFF.

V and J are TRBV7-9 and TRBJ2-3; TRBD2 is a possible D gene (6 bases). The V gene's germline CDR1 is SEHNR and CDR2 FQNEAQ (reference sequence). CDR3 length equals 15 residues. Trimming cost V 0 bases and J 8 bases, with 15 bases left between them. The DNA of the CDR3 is TGTGCCAGCAGCTTAGCGAAGGTGGAGGGAGGTACGCAGTATTTT. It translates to CASSLAKVEGGTQYF. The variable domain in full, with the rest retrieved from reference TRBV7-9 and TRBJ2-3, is DTGVSQNPRHKITKRGQNVTFRCDPISEHNRLYWYRQTLGQGPEFLTYFQNEAQLEKSRLLSDRFSAERPKGSFSTLEIQRTEQGDSAMYLCASSLAKVEGGTQYFGPGTRLTVL.

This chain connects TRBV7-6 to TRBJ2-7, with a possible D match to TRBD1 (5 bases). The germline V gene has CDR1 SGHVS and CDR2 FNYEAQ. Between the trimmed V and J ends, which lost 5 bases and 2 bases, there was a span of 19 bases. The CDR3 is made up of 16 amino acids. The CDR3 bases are TGTGCCAGCAGCGCGCAGGGTTCGGCCCCCACCTACGAGCAGTACTTC. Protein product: CASSAQGSAPTYEQYF.

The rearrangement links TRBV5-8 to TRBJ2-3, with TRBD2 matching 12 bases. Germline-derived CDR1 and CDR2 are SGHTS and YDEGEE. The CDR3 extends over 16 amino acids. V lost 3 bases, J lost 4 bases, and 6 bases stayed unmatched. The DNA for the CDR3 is TGTGCCAGCAGCTGGGGGACTAGCGGGCTCCCAGATACGCAGTATTTT. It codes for CASSWGTSGLPDTQYF.

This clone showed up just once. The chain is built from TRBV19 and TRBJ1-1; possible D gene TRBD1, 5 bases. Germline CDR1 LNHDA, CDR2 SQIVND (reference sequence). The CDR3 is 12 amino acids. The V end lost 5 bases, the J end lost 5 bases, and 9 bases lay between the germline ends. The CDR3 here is CASSDSPTEAFF. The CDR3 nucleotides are TGTGCCAGTAGTGACAGTCCTACTGAAGCTTTCTTT.

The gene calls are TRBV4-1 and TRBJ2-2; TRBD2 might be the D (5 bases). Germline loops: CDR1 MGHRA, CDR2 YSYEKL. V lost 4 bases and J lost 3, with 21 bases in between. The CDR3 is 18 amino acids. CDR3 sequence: CASSPHWRARTDTGELFF. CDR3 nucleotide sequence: TGCGCCAGCAGCCCGCACTGGCGGGCCCGAACCGACACCGGGGAGCTGTTTTTT.

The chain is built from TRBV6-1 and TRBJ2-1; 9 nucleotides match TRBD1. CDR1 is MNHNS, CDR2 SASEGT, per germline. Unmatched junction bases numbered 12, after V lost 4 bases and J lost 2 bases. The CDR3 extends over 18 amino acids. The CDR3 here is CASSAPTGGAFAYNEQFF. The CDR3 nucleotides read TGTGCCAGCAGTGCCCCAACAGGGGGCGCTTTCGCCTACAATGAGCAGTTCTTC.

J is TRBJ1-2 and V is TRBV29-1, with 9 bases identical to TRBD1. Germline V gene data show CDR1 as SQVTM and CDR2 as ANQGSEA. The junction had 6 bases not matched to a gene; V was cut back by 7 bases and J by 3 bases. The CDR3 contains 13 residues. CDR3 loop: CSGTQGADYGYTF. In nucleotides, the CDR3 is TGCAGCGGTACACAGGGGGCTGACTATGGCTACACCTTC.

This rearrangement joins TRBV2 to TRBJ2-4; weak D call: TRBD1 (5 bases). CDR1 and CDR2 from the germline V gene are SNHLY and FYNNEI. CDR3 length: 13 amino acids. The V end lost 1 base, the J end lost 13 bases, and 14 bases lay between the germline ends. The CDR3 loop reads CASSEEGQGIQYF. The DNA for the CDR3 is TGTGCCAGCAGTGAAGAGGGGCAGGGAATACAGTACTTC.

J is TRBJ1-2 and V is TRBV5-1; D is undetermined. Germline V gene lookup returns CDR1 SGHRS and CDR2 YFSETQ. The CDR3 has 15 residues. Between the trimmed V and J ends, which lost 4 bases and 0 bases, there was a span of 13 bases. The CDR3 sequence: CASSPSRTTNYGYTF. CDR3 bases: TGCGCCAGCAGCCCGTCCAGAACGACTAACTATGGCTACACCTTC.

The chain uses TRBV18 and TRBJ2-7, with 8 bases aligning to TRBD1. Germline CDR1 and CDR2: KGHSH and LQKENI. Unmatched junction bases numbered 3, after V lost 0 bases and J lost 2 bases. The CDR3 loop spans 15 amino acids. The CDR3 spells CASSPPSRGPYEQYF. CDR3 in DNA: TGTGCCAGCTCACCACCGTCCAGGGGGCCCTACGAGCAGTACTTC.

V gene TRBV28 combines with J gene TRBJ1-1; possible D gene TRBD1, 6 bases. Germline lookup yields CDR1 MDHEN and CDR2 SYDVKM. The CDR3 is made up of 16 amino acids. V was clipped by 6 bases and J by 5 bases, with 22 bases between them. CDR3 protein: CASSPIRGGTRTEAFF. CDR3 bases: TGTGCCAGCAGCCCTATCCGGGGGGGGACAAGGACTGAAGCTTTCTTT.

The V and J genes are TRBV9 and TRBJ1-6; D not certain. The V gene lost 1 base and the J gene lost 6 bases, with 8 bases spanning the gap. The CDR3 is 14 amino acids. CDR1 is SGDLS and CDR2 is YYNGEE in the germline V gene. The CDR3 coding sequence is TGTGCCAGCAGCGTAAGGGCGGGTAATTCACCCCTCCACTTT. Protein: CASSVRAGNSPLHF.

CDR3 DNA: TGTGCCGACGGGGGGGGACAGGATCCGTTTAGGCGCAATCAGCCCCAGCATTTT. Translation: CADGGGQDPFRRNQPQHF. V gene TRBV6-4 combines with J gene TRBJ1-5; 8 bases match TRBD1. The germline V gene has CDR1 MRHNA and CDR2 SNTAGT. CDR3 length equals 18 residues. V shed 11 bases and J 2 bases; nucleotides not matched to a gene: 20.

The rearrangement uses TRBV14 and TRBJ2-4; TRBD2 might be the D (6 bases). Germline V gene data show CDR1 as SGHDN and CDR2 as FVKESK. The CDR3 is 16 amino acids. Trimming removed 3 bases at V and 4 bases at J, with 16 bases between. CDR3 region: CASSQTTGLRKNIQYF. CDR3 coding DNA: TGTGCCAGCAGCCAGACGACGGGACTCCGGAAAAACATTCAGTACTTC.

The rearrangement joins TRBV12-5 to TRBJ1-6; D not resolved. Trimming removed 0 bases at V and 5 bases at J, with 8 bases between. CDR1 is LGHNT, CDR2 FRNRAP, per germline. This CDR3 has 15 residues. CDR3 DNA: TGTGCTAGTGGTTTGGTACTCTGGGATAATTCACCCCTCCACTTT. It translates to CASGLVLWDNSPLHF.

The CDR3 DNA is TGCGCCAGCAGCCTAAGCCGGACAGGGGTTCGTGAAAAACTGTTTTTT. It translates to CASSLSRTGVREKLFF. The chain employs TRBV5-1 and TRBJ1-4; the match to TRBD1 covers 9 bases. The CDR3 runs to 16 residues. Trimming took 4 bases from V and 7 from J; bases not matched to a gene: 11. Per the germline V gene, CDR1 is SGHRS and CDR2 is YFSETQ.

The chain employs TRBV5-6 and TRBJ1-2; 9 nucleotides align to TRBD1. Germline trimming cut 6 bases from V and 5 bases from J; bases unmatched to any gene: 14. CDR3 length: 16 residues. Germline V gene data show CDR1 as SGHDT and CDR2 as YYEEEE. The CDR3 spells CASILFGGQGFYGYTF. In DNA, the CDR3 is TGTGCCAGCATCCTATTTGGGGGACAGGGTTTTTATGGCTACACCTTC.

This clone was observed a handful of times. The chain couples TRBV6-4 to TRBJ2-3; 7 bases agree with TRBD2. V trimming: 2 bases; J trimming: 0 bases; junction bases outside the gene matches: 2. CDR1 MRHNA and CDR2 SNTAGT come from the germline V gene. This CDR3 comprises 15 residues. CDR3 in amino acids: CASSDGRASTDTQYF. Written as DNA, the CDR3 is TGTGCCAGCAGTGACGGGAGGGCTAGCACAGATACGCAGTATTTT.

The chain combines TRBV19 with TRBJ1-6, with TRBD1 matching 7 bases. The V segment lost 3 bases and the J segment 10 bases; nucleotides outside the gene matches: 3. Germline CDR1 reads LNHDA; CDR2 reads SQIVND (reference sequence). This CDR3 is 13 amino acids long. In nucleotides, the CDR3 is TGTGCCAGTAGTATTTGGACAGGATCACCCCTCCACTTT. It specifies CASSIWTGSPLHF. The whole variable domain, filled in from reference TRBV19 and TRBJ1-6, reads DGGITQSPKYLFRKEGQNVTLSCEQNLNHDAMYWYRQDPGQGLRLIYYSQIVNDFQKGDIAEGYSVSREKKESFPLTVTSAQKNPTAFYLCASSIWTGSPLHFGNGTRLTVT.

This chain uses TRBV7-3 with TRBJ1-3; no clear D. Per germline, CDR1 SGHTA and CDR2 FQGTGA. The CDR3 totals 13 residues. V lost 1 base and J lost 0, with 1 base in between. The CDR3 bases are TGTGCCAGCAGCTTAAACTCTGGAAACACCATATATTTT. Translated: CASSLNSGNTIYF.